This T cell receptor beta chain originates from a study of T cells in Graves' hyperthyroidism and ophthalmopathy (dated by TCRdb to between 2018 and 2020). About the investigation overall: Peripheral blood samples were taken at the time of initial diagnosis, prior to any treatment. In addition, the study compared T-cell repertoires in thyroid tissue and in blood from five or six Graves' hyperthyroidism patients. To identify TCR V-J signatures that set the groups apart, the researchers used a discovery cohort of about a hundred patients, made up of 43 with Graves' ophthalmopathy and about 55 with stable Graves' hyperthyroidism. The 75 to 100 discovery patients were randomly divided into training and test sets at a 7:3 ratio. After blood sampling, hyperthyroidism patients were treated with methimazole at a starting dose of 30 mg daily, and ophthalmopathy patients were treated with high-dose intravenous methylprednisolone. According to the paper, TCR Vbeta CDR3 sequencing was carried out on 135 peripheral blood samples, which came from around 43 ophthalmopathy, under 85 hyperthyroidism and some 17 progressor patients. An independent validation cohort of 18 to 20 hyperthyroidism patients and approximately 15 patients who later progressed to ophthalmopathy tested prospective prediction of ophthalmopathy. What the authors observed across the whole study: No statistical method was used to fix the sample size in advance, and group allocation was not hidden from the investigators. Ophthalmopathy was separated from stable hyperthyroidism by a 13 V-J signature model, with over 85% sensitivity and about 81% specificity obtained in cross-validation and 80%/75% obtained in testing. Most expanded thyroid clonotypes (frequency above 0.001) were also found in blood, which suggests that blood repertoires may mirror thyroid immune responses. During validation, the model predicted progression to ophthalmopathy a median of about 6.5 months ahead of onset, with around 71% sensitivity and almost 75% specificity.

V lost 5 bases and J lost 5 bases, and the count of bases not matched to a germline gene is 8. From the germline V gene, CDR1 is SGHRS and CDR2 is YFSETQ. Including the terminal cysteine and phenylalanine, the CDR3 comprises 15 residues. Only the CDR3 portion is preserved as DNA: 45 bases, with reading frame beginning at the first base. Ophthalmopathy patients had moderately to severely active disease, Clinical Activity Score of at least 3, NOSPECS grade of at least 4, and duration under 3 months. Exclusion was applied to patients with uncontrolled infections, other autoimmune diseases, pregnancy or lactation. Diagnoses relied on clinical symptoms, serum thyroxine and TRAb, thyroid ultrasound and orbital computed tomography. Ficoll-Paque density gradient centrifugation was used to isolate PBMCs from about 10 ml of fresh peripheral blood. Total RNA was extracted with Trizol reagent, and quality was checked on an Agilent 2100 Bioanalyzer.

The TCR beta CDR3 regions were amplified from RNA transcripts. A first-round RT-PCR of the TCR CDR3 used the HTBI primer set with the Qiagen OneStep RT-PCR kit. Libraries were constructed in a second round of multiplex PCR, after which size selection and purification were carried out. Paired-end sequencing of the libraries was performed with 100 bp reads on an Illumina HiSeq2000. In the authors' own workflow: SOAPnuke was used to process the raw data, throwing out any read that contained adapters or uncalled bases, had a mean Phred below 15, or lacked an exact constant-primer or identifier match. COPE v1.2.5 was used to merge high-quality paired reads, and clonotypes were defined as unique nucleotide sequences. MiTCR v1.1 was used to align clonotypes to the IMGT TRBV, TRBD and TRBJ reference segments. The analysis was restricted to V-J combinations with a frequency above 0.0001, which together covered approximately 99% of the repertoires. A TCS score was defined as the ratio of F50 (clonal expansion) to E x V (chaos), with BLOSUM62-based TCRdist applied between CDR3 peptides within each V-J. Welch's t-statistics and random forest reduced 514 V-J features to 10 to 15, which were used in a naive Bayes classifier (R e1071). The public sequencing data were trimmed at Q25 with fastp and processed into clonotypes with MiXCR by TCRdb, which kept only in-frame beta chains. Each entry merges the rows of one CDR3 protein and shows their most common DNA and genes. The V and J calls, along with clone size, are taken from TCRdb and not from the paper's own processing. The sample yields almost 350,000 distinct CDR3 sequences; 15% to 20% were counted once. The ten largest clones represent around 15% of the sample.

This clonotype was picked up a small number of times. The specificity of this receptor is unknown. Per-base quality was not reported, and no clone a single base away is much larger than it. This chain joins TRBV5-1 to TRBJ2-1; TRBD1 lines up with 9 middle nucleotides. The receptor was derived from a woman between 40 and 50 years old with Graves' ophthalmopathy. Sequencing was performed on blood. The CDR3 protein: CASRNGQGSHNEQFF. The base sequence is TGCGCCAGCAGGAACGGACAGGGGTCCCACAATGAGCAGTTCTTC.